The 24 T cell receptor beta chains presented below share a single source sample, sequenced in a study of brain T cells in children with intractable seizures. TCRdb keeps only in-frame clones here, not all; method: immunoSEQ multiplex PCR. The sample carries 100,000 to 120,000 clones, 94% recorded once. The sample consisted of peripheral blood, taken at surgery. These receptors originate from a boy in the first two years of life with hemimegalencephaly and intractable seizures.

The J gene is TRBJ2-5, the V gene TRBV24-1; 7 bases match TRBD2. Trimming took 5 bases from V and 2 from J; bases not matched to a gene: 4. The CDR3 totals 14 residues. Per germline, CDR1 KGHDR and CDR2 SFDVKD. The CDR3 DNA reads as TGTGCCACCAGTGGGGAGGGGACGCAAGAGACCCAGTACTTC. This translates into CATSGEGTQETQYF.

This chain connects TRBV10-2 to TRBJ2-3; 14 bases fit TRBD2. The germline CDR1 and CDR2 sequences are WSHSY and SAAADI. The CDR3 is made up of 20 amino acids. Trimming at V came to 2 bases and at J to 3 bases, leaving 13 bases not matched to a gene. The CDR3: CASSEPKPGLAGEVTDTQYF. The CDR3 DNA reads as TGCGCCAGCAGTGAGCCCAAGCCGGGACTAGCGGGAGAGGTAACAGATACGCAGTATTTT.

As regards this clone: Different DNA sequences within this sample yield the same CDR3. The gene calls are TRBV24-1 and TRBJ2-7, with D uncertain. The CDR3 is made up of 11 amino acids. Germline V gives CDR1 KGHDR, CDR2 SFDVKD. Between the trimmed V and J ends, which lost 0 bases and 4 bases, there was a span of 0 bases. CDR3 amino acids: CATSDLYEQYF. In DNA, the CDR3 is TGTGCCACCAGTGATTTGTACGAGCAGTACTTC.

The J gene is TRBJ1-6, the V gene TRBV5-1, with TRBD1 matching over 7 bases. The CDR3 totals 15 residues. Trimming removed 0 bases from V and 7 bases from J; junction bases left unmatched: 4. Per germline, CDR1 SGHRS and CDR2 YFSETQ. CDR3 coding DNA: TGCGCCAGCAGCTTGGGGACAGGTTGGAATTCACCCCTCCACTTT. It yields the protein CASSLGTGWNSPLHF.

This clone was observed once. The chain couples TRBV29-1 to TRBJ2-2, with D perhaps TRBD2 (5 bases). Germline V gene lookup returns CDR1 SQVTM and CDR2 ANQGSEA. The CDR3 has 13 amino acids. The V gene lost 2 bases and the J gene lost 6 bases, with 10 bases spanning the gap. The CDR3 loop reads CSVEIGGPGELFF. The CDR3 region has the DNA TGCAGCGTTGAAATAGGAGGTCCCGGGGAGCTGTTTTTT.

The chain couples TRBV6-2 or TRBV6-3 to TRBJ2-5, with 8 positions matching TRBD2. The CDR3 length is 15 residues. Per germline, CDR1 MNHEY and CDR2 SVGEGT. Unmatched junction bases numbered 9, after V lost 5 bases and J lost 4 bases. CDR3 coding DNA: TGTGCCAGCAGTATAGCGGGAAGAGAGGGAGAGACCCAGTACTTC. Translating it yields CASSIAGREGETQYF.

The V and J genes are TRBV18 and TRBJ1-1; D remains unclear. Per the germline V gene, CDR1 is KGHSH and CDR2 is LQKENI. The CDR3 consists of 15 residues. V lost 3 bases and J lost 1, with 12 bases in between. The chain's CDR3 is CASSPLGSPNTEAFF. The CDR3, as DNA: TGTGCCAGCTCACCTCTGGGGTCCCCGAACACTGAAGCTTTCTTT.

The sample holds a few counts of this clone. The CDR3 sequence is CASSRRQGAGNQPQHF. CDR3 nucleotide sequence: TGTGCCAGCAGTAGGCGACAGGGGGCAGGGAATCAGCCCCAGCATTTT. The chain couples TRBV27 to TRBJ1-5; 10 bases fit TRBD1. V lost 5 bases, J lost 4 bases, and 8 bases stayed unmatched. This CDR3 region has 16 residues. CDR1 and CDR2 (germline): MNHEY, SMNVEV (reference sequence).

The chain recombines TRBV5-1 with TRBJ1-1; D uncertain. The ends were cut back, 2 bases at V and 8 bases at J, with 10 bases in the middle. This CDR3 contains 12 residues. CDR1 and CDR2 (germline): SGHRS, YFSETQ. CDR3 region: CASSFLGLEAFF. The CDR3 DNA is TGCGCCAGCAGCTTTTTAGGCCTCGAAGCTTTCTTT.

The chain links TRBV7-9 to TRBJ2-7; 11 bases are shared with TRBD2. Trimming removed 5 bases from V and 2 bases from J; junction bases left unmatched: 11. The CDR3 covers 17 residues. Germline V gives CDR1 SEHNR, CDR2 FQNEAQ (reference sequence). The CDR3 DNA reads TGTGCCAGCAGCCCCCCAAGAGGGACTAGCGGTACCTACGAGCAGTACTTC. Its protein is CASSPPRGTSGTYEQYF. Based on the CDR3 plus reference TRBV7-9 and TRBJ2-7, the full variable domain is DTGVSQNPRHKITKRGQNVTFRCDPISEHNRLYWYRQTLGQGPEFLTYFQNEAQLEKSRLLSDRFSAERPKGSFSTLEIQRTEQGDSAMYLCASSPPRGTSGTYEQYFGPGTRLTVT.

The CDR3 sequence is CASSLGRVNYGYTF. Here the CDR3 DNA reads TGTGCCAGCAGTTTAGGCAGGGTTAACTATGGCTACACCTTC. The rearrangement uses TRBV27 and TRBJ1-2; D might be TRBD1 (5 bases). CDR3 length: 14 residues. CDR1 is MNHEY and CDR2 is SMNVEV in the germline V gene (reference sequence). The V and J ends lost 2 bases and 1 base respectively, with 8 bases between them.

The chain couples TRBV19 to TRBJ2-7, with D tentatively TRBD1 or TRBD2 (6 bases each). Germline V lookup: CDR1 LNHDA, CDR2 SQIVND (reference sequence). V was pared by 3 bases and J by 0 bases, with 12 bases between. This CDR3 comprises 15 residues. The CDR3 nucleotides are TGTGCCAGTAGTATCGCGGGACATTCCTCCTACGAGCAGTACTTC. Amino acids: CASSIAGHSSYEQYF. Variable domain in full (rest from reference TRBV19 and TRBJ2-7): DGGITQSPKYLFRKEGQNVTLSCEQNLNHDAMYWYRQDPGQGLRLIYYSQIVNDFQKGDIAEGYSVSREKKESFPLTVTSAQKNPTAFYLCASSIAGHSSYEQYFGPGTRLTVT.

The V call is TRBV5-6, the J call TRBJ1-2; D remains ambiguous. The CDR3 totals 13 residues. Trimming pared 3 bases from V and 4 bases from J, leaving 10 bases between. The germline V gene has CDR1 SGHDT and CDR2 YYEEEE. The CDR3 DNA reads TGTGCCAGCAGCTCAGCCCTTGGCTATGGCTACACCTTC. Amino acid sequence: CASSSALGYGYTF.

The CDR3: CASSSYHRTGTGDSYEQYF. DNA for the CDR3: TGTGCCAGCAGCTCTTACCACCGCACCGGGACGGGAGACTCCTACGAGCAGTACTTC. J is TRBJ2-7 and V is TRBV12-1; TRBD2, the D gene given by the table, was not confirmed from the DNA. TRBV12-1 is termed a pseudogene. This CDR3 is 19 amino acids long.

The chain has TRBV6-5 and TRBJ2-7, with 8 bases lining up with TRBD2. The CDR3 has 14 amino acids. CDR1 MNHEY and CDR2 SVGAGI come from the germline V gene. V lost 5 bases to trimming and J lost 0 bases; unmatched junction nucleotides: 3. CDR3 region: CASSQGLGSYEQYF. The DNA for the CDR3 is TGTGCCAGCAGTCAGGGACTAGGCTCCTACGAGCAGTACTTC.

The rearrangement links TRBV19 to TRBJ2-7; D possibly matches TRBD1 or TRBD2 (6 bases each). V was cut by 3 bases and J by 2 bases, with 14 bases left in between. This CDR3 spans 15 amino acids. Per germline, CDR1 LNHDA and CDR2 SQIVND (reference sequence). As DNA, the CDR3 is TGTGCCAGTAGTATGTATAGGGGGGCGGCCTACGAGCAGTACTTC. This translates into CASSMYRGAAYEQYF.

The V and J genes are TRBV9 and TRBJ2-1, with 12 bases matching TRBD2. Losses at the gene ends were 0 bases for V and 10 bases for J; bases not matched to a gene: 17. The CDR3 contains 19 residues. Germline CDR1 is SGDLS and CDR2 is YYNGEE. The CDR3 region is CASSVVPSPLAGGHVEQFF. CDR3 nucleotides: TGTGCCAGCAGCGTAGTCCCCTCCCCACTAGCGGGAGGCCATGTGGAGCAGTTCTTC. Variable domain in full (rest from reference TRBV9 and TRBJ2-1): DSGVTQTPKHLITATGQRVTLRCSPRSGDLSVYWYQQSLDQGLQFLIQYYNGEERAKGNILERFSAQQFPDLHSELNLSSLELGDSALYFCASSVVPSPLAGGHVEQFFGPGTRLTVL.

The chain employs TRBV4-2 and TRBJ2-7; D may be TRBD1 (5 bases). The germline V and J ends were trimmed by 2 bases and 3 bases, with 5 bases remaining between them. The CDR3 contains 12 residues. Germline CDR1 LGHNA, CDR2 YNFKEQ. The DNA for the CDR3 is TGTGCCAGCAGCCAAACAGGCTACGAGCAGTACTTC. It specifies CASSQTGYEQYF.

The chain recombines TRBV28 with TRBJ1-2; D may be TRBD1 (6 bases). The CDR3 spans 13 residues. Germline V gene lookup returns CDR1 MDHEN and CDR2 SYDVKM. Trimming stripped 6 bases from V and 4 bases from J, with 12 bases between. For the CDR3, the DNA is TGTGCCAGCAGCTTGGGACATAGCTATGGCTACACCTTC. As protein: CASSLGHSYGYTF.

The rearrangement joins TRBV5-1 to TRBJ2-1; TRBD2 matches 10 bases. J lost 8 bases, V lost 3 bases, and 5 bases had no gene match. Germline V CDR1 and CDR2: SGHRS, YFSETQ. The CDR3 sequence is 14 residues long. In DNA form, the CDR3 reads TGCGCCAGCAGCTCTAGCGGGAGTTGGGATGAGCAGTTCTTC. Translating it yields CASSSSGSWDEQFF. The full variable domain, with the rest looked up from reference TRBV5-1 and TRBJ2-1, is KAGVTQTPRYLIKTRGQQVTLSCSPISGHRSVSWYQQTPGQGLQFLFEYFSETQRNKGNFPGRFSGRQFSNSRSEMNVSTLELGDSALYLCASSSSGSWDEQFFGPGTRLTVL.

The CDR3 nucleotides read TGCGCCAGCAGCCAAGAGTGGGCATCAGATACGCAGTATTTT. Amino acids: CASSQEWASDTQYF. This chain links TRBV4-3 with TRBJ2-3, with D hard to call. The CDR3 is 14 residues long. Germline V gene sequence: CDR1 LGHNA, CDR2 YSLEER. Trimming removed 0 bases from V and 4 bases from J, with 8 bases in between.

This rearrangement joins TRBV18 to TRBJ2-5; 7 bases map to TRBD2. The CDR3 contains 17 residues. V was clipped by 1 base and J by 2 bases; unmatched bases: 10. The V gene's germline CDR1 is KGHSH and CDR2 LQKENI. The CDR3, as DNA: TGTGCCAGCTCACCACGTCAAAGCGGGACCACTCAAGAGACCCAGTACTTC. This codes for CASSPRQSGTTQETQYF.

The J gene is TRBJ2-1, the V gene TRBV2, with 9 positions matching TRBD1. The CDR3 totals 15 residues. J gave up 5 bases and V 3 bases, and 5 bases lay outside the gene matches. Germline CDR1 SNHLY, CDR2 FYNNEI. The CDR3, as DNA: TGTGCCAGCAGTGAGGAGGACAGGGGCCACAATGAGCAGTTCTTC. This sequence encodes CASSEEDRGHNEQFF.

The DNA of the CDR3 is TGTGCCAGTAGGGCAGGGGCCTACGCTTTCTTT. Translated: CASRAGAYAFF. The chain employs TRBV19 and TRBJ1-1; a possible D gene is TRBD1 (6 bases). CDR1 and CDR2 from the germline V gene are LNHDA and SQIVND (reference sequence). This CDR3 has 11 residues. V was trimmed by 6 bases and J by 11 bases, leaving 13 bases between them.